The T cell receptor beta chain described here comes from a study of vaccination effects on CD4 cells after COVID-19. The repertoire was sequenced with immunoSEQ multiplex PCR; TCRdb's copy has only in-frame clones and lacks some. The repertoire holds tens of thousands of clones, with over 55% as singletons. Remarks on this clone: No antigen is known for it.

Under the ViraFEST assay, PBMC were stimulated with viral peptide pools so that antigen-specific CD4+ T cells expanded. Sequencing was performed afterwards. It was after nine to ten days of culture that CD4+ T cells were isolated. Participants got two doses of BNT162b2 or mRNA-1273 vaccine. This clonotype was sampled from a human donor who received a COVID-19 vaccine. This specimen was CD4+ T cells from PBMCs cultured with HCoV-NL63 spike peptides, taken after COVID-19 vaccination.

The CDR3 region is CATSDPRGADTQYF. In nucleotides, the CDR3 is TGTGCCACCAGTGATCCCCGCGGGGCAGATACGCAGTATTTT. This sequence joins TRBV24-1 and TRBJ2-3; weak D call: TRBD2 (6 bases). The V and J ends lost 3 bases and 4 bases respectively, with 10 bases between them. CDR3 length: 14 amino acids. CDR1 is KGHDR, CDR2 SFDVKD, per germline.